This TCR beta chain was identified during a study of T cell changes during pregnancy in multiple sclerosis. The CDR3 is 13 residues long. Trimming removed 6 bases at V and 6 bases at J, with 12 bases between. Germline CDR1 and CDR2: MDHEN and SYDVKM. This table comes from immunoSEQ multiplex PCR, and its TCRdb copy is limited to in-frame clones, with some not included. The top ten hold around 0.57% of the sample, which has about 55,000 clones, 85% to 90% seen once. Sequences were derived from CD4+ T cells from peripheral blood mononuclear cells, sampled in the first trimester of pregnancy. The clonotype originates from a female donor with multiple sclerosis, enrolled in a pregnancy study. J is TRBJ2-1 and V is TRBV28; the D is unclear. CDR3 DNA: TGTGCCAGCAGAGCTCCATATTTCAATGAGCAGTTCTTC. Protein: CASRAPYFNEQFF.